This T cell receptor beta chain stems from a study of regulatory T cells in long-lasting Graves disease. Indicated time point: newly diagnosed GD, antithyroid drugs for less than 3 months. Preparation of the TCR library used RNA extracted from PBMCs. Building the TCR beta libraries relied on iRepertoire HTBI primers, and CDR3 regions underwent Arm-PCR. MiXCR, applied by TCRdb to the multiplex PCR reads, yields one record per CDR3 protein. Of around 250,000 distinct CDR3 sequences in the sample, 20% to 25% were seen once. V dropped 8 bases and J dropped 3 bases, with 25 bases sitting between them. CDR1 is SGHRS and CDR2 is YFSETQ in the germline V gene. The CDR3 covers 17 residues.

The source was peripheral blood mononuclear cells (PBMCs), collected at new diagnosis, from a patient treated with antithyroid drugs. The receptor's source is a female donor with Graves disease. V gene TRBV5-1 combines with J gene TRBJ2-3, with D uncertain. CDR3 in amino acids: CARGPPPPGLTTDTQYF. The CDR3 DNA reads as TGCGCCAGAGGACCCCCCCCCCCGGGCTTAACTACAGATACGCAGTATTTT.